Listed here are 4 T cell receptor beta chains from one sample, sequenced in a study of blood T cell repertoires in COVID-19. Measured with immunoSEQ multiplex PCR; TCRdb has only the in-frame clones, and not every one. The sample includes more than 110,000 clones, roughly 91% of them seen just once. Specimen: peripheral blood. The origin of the receptors is a man aged 60-69 years with active or convalescent COVID-19.

The rearrangement uses TRBV5-4 and TRBJ2-3; TRBD2 agrees at 7 bases. This CDR3 region has 17 residues. CDR1 is SGHNT, CDR2 YYREEE, per germline (reference sequence). With V trimmed by 3 bases and J by 6 bases, 16 bases remained unmatched. The CDR3 DNA sequence: TGTGCCAGCAGCTACTCCGGTTGGGGGGGGGACGCGGATACGCAGTATTTT. Its protein product is CASSYSGWGGDADTQYF.

The chain has TRBV30 and TRBJ1-2; D is unresolved. Trimming stripped 2 bases from V and 9 bases from J, with 16 bases between. Germline CDR1 GTSNPN, CDR2 SVGIG (reference sequence). The CDR3 covers 13 residues. CDR3 loop: CAWSSVGGGSYTF. In DNA, the CDR3 is TGTGCCTGGAGTTCGGTAGGAGGAGGGAGCTACACCTTC.

The rearrangement links TRBV7-9 to TRBJ2-1; TRBD2 is a possible D gene (6 bases). Germline CDR1 and CDR2: SEHNR and FQNEAQ (reference sequence). CDR3 size: 17 residues. Trimming shortened V by 0 bases and J by 4 bases, and 16 bases separated the two germline ends. The CDR3 DNA reads as TGTGCCAGCAGCTTAGCCGCGGGGCTAGATTTATACAATGAGCAGTTCTTC. Residues: CASSLAAGLDLYNEQFF.

The chain links TRBV7-9 to TRBJ2-1; no reliable D call. Germline V gene data show CDR1 as SEHNR and CDR2 as FQNEAQ (reference sequence). The CDR3 is made up of 10 amino acids. V was shortened by 1 base and J by 15 bases, with 7 bases between the two germline ends. CDR3 loop: CASSLDVLFF. The CDR3 nucleotides read TGTGCCAGCAGCTTAGACGTACTGTTCTTC. Based on the CDR3 plus reference TRBV7-9 and TRBJ2-1, the full variable domain is DTGVSQNPRHKITKRGQNVTFRCDPISEHNRLYWYRQTLGQGPEFLTYFQNEAQLEKSRLLSDRFSAERPKGSFSTLEIQRTEQGDSAMYLCASSLDVLFFGPGTRLTVL.